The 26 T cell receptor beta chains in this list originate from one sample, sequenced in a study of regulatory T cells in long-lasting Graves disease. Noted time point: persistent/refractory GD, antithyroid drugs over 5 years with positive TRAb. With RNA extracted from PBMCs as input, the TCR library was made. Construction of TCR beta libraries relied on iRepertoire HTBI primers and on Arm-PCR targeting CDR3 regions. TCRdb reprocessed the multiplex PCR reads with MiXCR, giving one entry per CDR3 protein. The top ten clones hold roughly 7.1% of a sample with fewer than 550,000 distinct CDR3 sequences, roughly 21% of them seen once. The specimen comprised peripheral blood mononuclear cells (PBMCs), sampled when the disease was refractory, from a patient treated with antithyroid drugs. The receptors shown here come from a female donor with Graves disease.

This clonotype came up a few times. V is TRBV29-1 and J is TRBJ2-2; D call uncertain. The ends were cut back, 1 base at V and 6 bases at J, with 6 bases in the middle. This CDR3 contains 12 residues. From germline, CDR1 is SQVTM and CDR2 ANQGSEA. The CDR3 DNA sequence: TGCAGCGTTGAAGGCATCGCCGGGGAGCTGTTTTTT. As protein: CSVEGIAGELFF.

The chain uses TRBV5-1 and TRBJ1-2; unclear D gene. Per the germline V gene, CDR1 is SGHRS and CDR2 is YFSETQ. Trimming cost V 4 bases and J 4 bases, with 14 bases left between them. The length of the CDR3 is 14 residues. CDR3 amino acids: CASSPFRPFYGYTF. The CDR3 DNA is TGCGCCAGCAGCCCCTTTCGGCCCTTCTATGGCTACACCTTC.

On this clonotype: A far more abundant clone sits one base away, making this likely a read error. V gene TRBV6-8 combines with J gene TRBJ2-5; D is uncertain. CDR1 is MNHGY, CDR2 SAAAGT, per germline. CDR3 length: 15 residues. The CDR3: CAGRTDRGNRKTQYF. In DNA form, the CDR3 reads TGTGCCGGCAGGACCGACCGAGGCAATAGGAAGACCCAGTACTTC.

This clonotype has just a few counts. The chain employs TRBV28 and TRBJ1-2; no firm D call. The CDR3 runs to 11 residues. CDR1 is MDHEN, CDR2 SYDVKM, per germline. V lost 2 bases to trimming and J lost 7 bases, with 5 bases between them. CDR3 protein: CASSLVGGYTF. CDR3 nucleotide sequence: TGTGCCAGCAGTTTAGTAGGTGGCTACACCTTC.

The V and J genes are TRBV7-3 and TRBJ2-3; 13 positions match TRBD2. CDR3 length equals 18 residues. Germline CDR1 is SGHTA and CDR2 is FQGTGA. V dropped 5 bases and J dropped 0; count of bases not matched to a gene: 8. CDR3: CASSAGTSGTYSTDTQYF. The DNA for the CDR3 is TGTGCCAGCAGCGCCGGGACTAGCGGGACCTATAGCACAGATACGCAGTATTTT.

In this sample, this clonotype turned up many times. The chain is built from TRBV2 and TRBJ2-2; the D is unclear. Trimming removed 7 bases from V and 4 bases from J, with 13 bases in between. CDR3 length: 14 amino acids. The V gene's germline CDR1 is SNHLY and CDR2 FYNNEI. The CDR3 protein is CASMIDGFTGELFF. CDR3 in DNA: TGTGCCAGCATGATCGACGGTTTCACCGGGGAGCTGTTTTTT.

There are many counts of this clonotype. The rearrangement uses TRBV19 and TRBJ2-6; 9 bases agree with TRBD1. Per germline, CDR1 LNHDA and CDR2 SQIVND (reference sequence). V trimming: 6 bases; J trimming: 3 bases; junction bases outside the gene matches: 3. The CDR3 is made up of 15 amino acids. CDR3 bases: TGTGCCAGTAGCACAGGGGGCTTTGGGGCCAACGTCCTGACTTTC. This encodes CASSTGGFGANVLTF.

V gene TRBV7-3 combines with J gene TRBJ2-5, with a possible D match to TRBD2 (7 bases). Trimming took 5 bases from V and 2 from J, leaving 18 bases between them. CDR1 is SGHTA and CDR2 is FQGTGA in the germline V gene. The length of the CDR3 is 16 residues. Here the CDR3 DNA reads TGTGCCAGCAGCGCTGGGGGGGGCGCAGGGCAAGAGACCCAGTACTTC. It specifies CASSAGGGAGQETQYF.

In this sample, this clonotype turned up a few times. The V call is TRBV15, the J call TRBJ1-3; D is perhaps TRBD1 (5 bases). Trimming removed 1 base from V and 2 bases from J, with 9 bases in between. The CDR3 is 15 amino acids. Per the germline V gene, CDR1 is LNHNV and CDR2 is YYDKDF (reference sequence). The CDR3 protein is CATSRVGGAGNTIYF. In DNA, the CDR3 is TGTGCCACCAGCAGAGTAGGAGGGGCTGGAAACACCATATATTTT.

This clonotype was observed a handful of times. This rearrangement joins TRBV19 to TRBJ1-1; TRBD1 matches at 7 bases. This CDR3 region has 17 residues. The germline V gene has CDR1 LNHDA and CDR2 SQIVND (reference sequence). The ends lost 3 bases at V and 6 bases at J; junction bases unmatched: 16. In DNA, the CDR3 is TGTGCCAGTAGTATTTCGGTAGGGGGCGGCCCACCTGCTGAAGCTTTCTTT. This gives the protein CASSISVGGGPPAEAFF. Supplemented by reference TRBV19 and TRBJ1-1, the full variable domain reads DGGITQSPKYLFRKEGQNVTLSCEQNLNHDAMYWYRQDPGQGLRLIYYSQIVNDFQKGDIAEGYSVSREKKESFPLTVTSAQKNPTAFYLCASSISVGGGPPAEAFFGQGTRLTVV.

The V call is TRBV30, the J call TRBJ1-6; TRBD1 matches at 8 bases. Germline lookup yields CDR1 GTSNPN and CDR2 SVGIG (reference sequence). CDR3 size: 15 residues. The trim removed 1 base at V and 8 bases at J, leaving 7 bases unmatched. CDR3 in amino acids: CAWSGRGRPYSPLHF. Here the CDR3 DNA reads TGTGCCTGGAGTGGCAGGGGGCGACCCTATTCACCCCTCCACTTT.

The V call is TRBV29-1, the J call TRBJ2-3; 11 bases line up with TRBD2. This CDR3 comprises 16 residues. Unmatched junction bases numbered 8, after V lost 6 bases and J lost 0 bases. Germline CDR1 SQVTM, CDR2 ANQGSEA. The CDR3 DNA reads TGCAGCGTCGACGGGACTAGCGGAGGAAGCACAGATACGCAGTATTTT. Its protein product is CSVDGTSGGSTDTQYF.

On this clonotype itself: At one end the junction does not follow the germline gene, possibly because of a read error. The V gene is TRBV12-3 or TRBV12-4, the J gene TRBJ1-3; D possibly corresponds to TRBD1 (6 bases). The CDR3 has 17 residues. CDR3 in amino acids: CASSLGKERGHRNTIYF. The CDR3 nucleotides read TGTGCCAGCAGCTTAGGTAAAGAGAGGGGACACCGAAACACCATATATTTT.

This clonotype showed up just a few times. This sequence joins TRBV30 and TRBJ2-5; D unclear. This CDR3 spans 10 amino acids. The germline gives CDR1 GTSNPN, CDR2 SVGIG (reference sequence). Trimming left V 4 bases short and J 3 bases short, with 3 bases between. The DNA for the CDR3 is TGTGCCTGGATCGAAGAGACCCAGTACTTC. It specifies CAWIEETQYF.

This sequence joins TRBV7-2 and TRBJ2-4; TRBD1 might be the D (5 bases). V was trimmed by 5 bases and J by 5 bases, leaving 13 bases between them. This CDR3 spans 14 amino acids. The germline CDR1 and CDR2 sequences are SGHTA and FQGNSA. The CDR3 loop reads CASSPWGGENIQYF. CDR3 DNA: TGTGCCAGCAGCCCTTGGGGCGGAGAAAACATTCAGTACTTC.

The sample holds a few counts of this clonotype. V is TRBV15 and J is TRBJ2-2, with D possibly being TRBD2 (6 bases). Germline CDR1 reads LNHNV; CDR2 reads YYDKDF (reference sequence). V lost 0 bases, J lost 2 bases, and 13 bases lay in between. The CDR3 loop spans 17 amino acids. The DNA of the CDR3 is TGTGCCACCAGCAGAGAGCGGGGTAGCGTTAACACCGGGGAGCTGTTTTTT. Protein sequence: CATSRERGSVNTGELFF.

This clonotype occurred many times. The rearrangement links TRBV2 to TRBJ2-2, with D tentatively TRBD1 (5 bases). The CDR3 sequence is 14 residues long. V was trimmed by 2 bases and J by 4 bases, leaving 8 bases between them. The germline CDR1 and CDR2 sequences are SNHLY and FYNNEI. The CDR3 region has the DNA TGTGCCAGCAGTGAAACAAGGGGCACCGGGGAGCTGTTTTTT. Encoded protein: CASSETRGTGELFF.

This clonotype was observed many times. The CDR3 DNA sequence: TGTGCCAGCAGTTTCCTAACGCAGTCACCCCTCCACTTT. As protein: CASSFLTQSPLHF. The rearrangement joins TRBV12-3 or TRBV12-4 to TRBJ1-6; D not certain. The CDR3 is 13 residues long. V was cut by 3 bases and J by 10 bases, with 10 bases left in between.

CDR3 bases: TGCGCCAGCAGCGTCGACAGGGAGGAAGAGACCCAGTACTTC. It specifies CASSVDREEETQYF. V and J are TRBV5-1 and TRBJ2-5; TRBD1 might be the D (7 bases). V was clipped by 4 bases and J by 3 bases, with 13 bases between them. This CDR3 is built from 14 residues. CDR1 is SGHRS, CDR2 YFSETQ, per germline. Full variable domain (rest looked up from reference TRBV5-1 and TRBJ2-5): KAGVTQTPRYLIKTRGQQVTLSCSPISGHRSVSWYQQTPGQGLQFLFEYFSETQRNKGNFPGRFSGRQFSNSRSEMNVSTLELGDSALYLCASSVDREEETQYFGPGTRLLVL.

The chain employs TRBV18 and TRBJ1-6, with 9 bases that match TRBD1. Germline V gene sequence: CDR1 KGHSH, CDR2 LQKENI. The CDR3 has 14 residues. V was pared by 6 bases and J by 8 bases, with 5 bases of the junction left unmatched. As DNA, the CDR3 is TGTGCCAGCTCCCCTGACAGGGGGGATTCACCCCTCCACTTT. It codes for CASSPDRGDSPLHF.

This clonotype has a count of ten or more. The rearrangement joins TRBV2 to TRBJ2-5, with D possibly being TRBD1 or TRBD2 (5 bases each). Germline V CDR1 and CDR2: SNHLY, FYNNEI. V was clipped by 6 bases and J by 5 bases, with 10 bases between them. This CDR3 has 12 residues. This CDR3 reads CASRGAGETQYF. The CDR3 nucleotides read TGTGCCAGCAGAGGGGCGGGTGAGACCCAGTACTTC.

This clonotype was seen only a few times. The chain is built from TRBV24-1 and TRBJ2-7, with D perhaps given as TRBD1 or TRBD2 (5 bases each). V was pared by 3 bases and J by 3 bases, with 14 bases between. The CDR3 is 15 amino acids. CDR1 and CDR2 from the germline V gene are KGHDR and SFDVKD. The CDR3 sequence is CATSDPSEGIYEQYF. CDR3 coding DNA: TGTGCCACCAGTGATCCCTCCGAGGGGATCTACGAGCAGTACTTC.

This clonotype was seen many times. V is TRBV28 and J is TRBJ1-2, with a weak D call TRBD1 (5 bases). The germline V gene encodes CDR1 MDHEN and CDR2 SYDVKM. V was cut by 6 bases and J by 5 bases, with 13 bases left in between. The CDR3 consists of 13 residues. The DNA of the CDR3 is TGTGCCAGCAGATGGGACGACGCATATGGCTACACCTTC. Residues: CASRWDDAYGYTF.

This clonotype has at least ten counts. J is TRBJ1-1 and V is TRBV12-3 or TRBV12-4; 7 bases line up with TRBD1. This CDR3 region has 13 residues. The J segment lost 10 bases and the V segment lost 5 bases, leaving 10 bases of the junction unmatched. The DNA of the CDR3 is TGTGCCAGCAGTCCACGACAGGGAACGGGAGCTTTCTTT. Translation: CASSPRQGTGAFF.

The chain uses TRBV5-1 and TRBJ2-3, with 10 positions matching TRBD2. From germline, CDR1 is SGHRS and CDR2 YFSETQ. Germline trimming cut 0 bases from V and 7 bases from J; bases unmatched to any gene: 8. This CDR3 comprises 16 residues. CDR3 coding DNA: TGCGCCAGCAGCTTGGTAGCGGGGGGCACACCGAATACGCAGTATTTT. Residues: CASSLVAGGTPNTQYF.

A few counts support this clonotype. CDR3 sequence: CASSFAGRGGEQYF. CDR3 sequence (DNA): TGTGCCAGCAGTTTCGCCGGCCGAGGGGGGGAGCAGTACTTC. The V and J genes are TRBV28 and TRBJ2-7; D is perhaps TRBD1 or TRBD2 (6 bases each). The germline V and J ends were trimmed by 3 bases and 7 bases, with 16 bases remaining between them. There are 14 residues in the CDR3. Germline values: CDR1 MDHEN, CDR2 SYDVKM. Drawing the rest from reference TRBV28 and TRBJ2-7, the complete variable domain is DVKVTQSSRYLVKRTGEKVFLECVQDMDHENMFWYRQDPGLGLRLIYFSYDVKMKEKGDIPEGYSVSREKKERFSLILESASTNQTSMYLCASSFAGRGGEQYFGPGTRLTVT.